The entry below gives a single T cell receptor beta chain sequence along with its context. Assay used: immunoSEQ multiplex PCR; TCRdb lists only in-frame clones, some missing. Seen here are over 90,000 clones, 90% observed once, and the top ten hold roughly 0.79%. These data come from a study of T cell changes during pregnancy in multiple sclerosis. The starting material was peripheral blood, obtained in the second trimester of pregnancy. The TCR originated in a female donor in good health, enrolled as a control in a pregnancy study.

CDR3 in amino acids: CASSPRTGANNQPQHF. The CDR3 DNA sequence: TGTGCCAGCAGTCCAAGGACAGGGGCGAATAATCAGCCCCAGCATTTT. The chain employs TRBV27 and TRBJ1-5, with 9 bases matching TRBD1. CDR3 length equals 16 residues. Germline V CDR1 and CDR2: MNHEY, SMNVEV (reference sequence). V shed 5 bases and J 4 bases; nucleotides not matched to a gene: 9.